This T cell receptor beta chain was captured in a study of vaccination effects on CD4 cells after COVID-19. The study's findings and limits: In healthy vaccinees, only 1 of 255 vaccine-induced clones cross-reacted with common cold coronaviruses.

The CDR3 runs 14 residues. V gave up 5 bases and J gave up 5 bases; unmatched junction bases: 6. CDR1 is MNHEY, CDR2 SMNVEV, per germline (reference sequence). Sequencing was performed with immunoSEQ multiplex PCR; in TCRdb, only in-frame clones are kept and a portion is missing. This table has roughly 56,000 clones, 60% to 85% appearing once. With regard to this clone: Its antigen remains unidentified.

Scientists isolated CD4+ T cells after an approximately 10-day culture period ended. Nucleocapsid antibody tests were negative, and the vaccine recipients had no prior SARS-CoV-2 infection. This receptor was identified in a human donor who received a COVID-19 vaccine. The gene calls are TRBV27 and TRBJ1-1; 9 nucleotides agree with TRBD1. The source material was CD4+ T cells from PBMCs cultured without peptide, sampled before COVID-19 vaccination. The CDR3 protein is CASSGRQGETEAFF. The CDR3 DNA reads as TGTGCCAGCAGTGGAAGACAGGGGGAGACTGAAGCTTTCTTT.